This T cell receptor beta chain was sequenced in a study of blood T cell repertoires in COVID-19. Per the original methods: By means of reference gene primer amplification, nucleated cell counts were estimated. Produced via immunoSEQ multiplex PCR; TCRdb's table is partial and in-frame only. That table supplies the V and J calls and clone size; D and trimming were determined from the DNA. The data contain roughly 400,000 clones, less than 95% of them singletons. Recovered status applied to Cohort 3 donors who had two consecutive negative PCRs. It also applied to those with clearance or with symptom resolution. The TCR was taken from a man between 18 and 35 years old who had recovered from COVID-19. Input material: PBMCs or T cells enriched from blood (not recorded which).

CDR3: CARSARRVEETQYF. In DNA, the CDR3 is TGTGCCAGAAGCGCCCGCAGGGTGGAGGAGACCCAGTACTTC. The chain carries TRBV5-3 and TRBJ2-5, with D maybe TRBD1 (5 bases). TRBV5-3 is identified as an open reading frame with a role that is uncertain. The CDR3 contains 14 residues. V dropped 4 bases and J dropped 5 bases, with 15 bases sitting between them.